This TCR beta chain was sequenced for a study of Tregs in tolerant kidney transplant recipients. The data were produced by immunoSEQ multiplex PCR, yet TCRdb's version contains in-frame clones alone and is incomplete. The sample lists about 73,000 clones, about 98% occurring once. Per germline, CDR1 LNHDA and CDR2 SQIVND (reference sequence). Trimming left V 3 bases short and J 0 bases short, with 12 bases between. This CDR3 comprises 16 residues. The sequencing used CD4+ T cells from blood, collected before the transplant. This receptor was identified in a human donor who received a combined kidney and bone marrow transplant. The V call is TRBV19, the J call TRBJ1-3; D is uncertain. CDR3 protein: CASSIQQTTSGNTIYF. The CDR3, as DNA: TGTGCCAGTAGTATCCAACAGACAACCTCTGGAAACACCATATATTTT.